This T cell receptor beta chain was sequenced in a study of cytomegalovirus exposure and HLA in healthy donors. Study results and caveats: A later analysis linked a missense DCLRE1C variant to TCR beta V- and J-gene trimming. In all likelihood, a cluster of highly shared sequence variants was a sequencing artifact. The authors confirmed in vitro that a few CMV-associated chains were specific for CMV antigens.

Remarks on this clone: Its target is not known.

Germline CDR1 SEHNR, CDR2 FQNEAQ (reference sequence). The CDR3 extends over 18 amino acids. V dropped 1 base and J dropped 8; count of bases not matched to a gene: 15. Amplification used 60 Vbeta primers and 13 Jbeta primers. Using immunoSEQ multiplex PCR, the repertoire was profiled, and TCRdb retains in-frame clones only, with some absent. Found here are 95,000 to 150,000 clones, roughly 82% of them singletons; the top ten hold roughly 5.2%. The sample was PBMCs. The TCR comes from a man aged 18 to 35 in good health and CMV-seropositive. The gene calls are TRBV7-9 and TRBJ2-4; 9 nucleotides align to TRBD2. The CDR3 spells CASSLGVLAGALGDIQYF. DNA of the CDR3: TGTGCCAGCAGCTTAGGGGTGTTAGCGGGAGCGCTTGGCGACATTCAGTACTTC.